This T cell receptor (beta chain) is from a study of cytomegalovirus exposure and HLA in healthy donors. Study context: The Caucasian-associated ancestry cluster contained more than 75% of the roughly 400 genotyped donors.

The germline V gene has CDR1 SGHNT and CDR2 YYREEE (reference sequence). V lost 4 bases to trimming and J lost 6 bases; unmatched junction nucleotides: 9. CDR3 size: 16 residues. In the case of this clone: Its antigen is as yet unknown.

Study-wide results and caveats: The authors later linked a missense DCLRE1C variant to TCR beta V- and J-gene trimming.

The primer mix had 60 Vbeta and 13 Jbeta primers. Assay: immunoSEQ multiplex PCR; the TCRdb copy retains only in-frame clones and omits some. The table has around 110,000 clones, 50% to 75% seen once. The clonotype originates from a woman between 40 and 55 years old in good health and CMV-seropositive. The V gene is TRBV5-4, the J gene TRBJ2-3, with 12 nucleotides matching TRBD2. The sequencing input was PBMCs. CDR3 nucleotides: TGTGCCAGCAGCCTGACTAGCGGGAGCGGGCTGGATACGCAGTATTTT. This sequence encodes CASSLTSGSGLDTQYF.